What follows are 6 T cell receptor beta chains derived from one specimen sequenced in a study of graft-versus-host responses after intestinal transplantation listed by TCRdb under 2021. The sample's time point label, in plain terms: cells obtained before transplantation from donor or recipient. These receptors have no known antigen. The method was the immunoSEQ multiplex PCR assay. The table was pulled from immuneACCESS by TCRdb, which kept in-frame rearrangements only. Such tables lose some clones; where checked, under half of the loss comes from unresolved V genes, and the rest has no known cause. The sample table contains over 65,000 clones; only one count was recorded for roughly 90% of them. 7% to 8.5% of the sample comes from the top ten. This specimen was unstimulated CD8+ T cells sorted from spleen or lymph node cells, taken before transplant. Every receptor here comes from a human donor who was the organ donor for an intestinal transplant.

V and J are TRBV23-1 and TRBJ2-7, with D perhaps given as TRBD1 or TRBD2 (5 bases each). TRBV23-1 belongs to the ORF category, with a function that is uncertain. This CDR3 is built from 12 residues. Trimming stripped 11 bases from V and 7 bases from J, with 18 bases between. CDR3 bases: TGCGCCGCCACGGTGGGGGTAAATGAGCAGTACTTC. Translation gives CAATVGVNEQYF.

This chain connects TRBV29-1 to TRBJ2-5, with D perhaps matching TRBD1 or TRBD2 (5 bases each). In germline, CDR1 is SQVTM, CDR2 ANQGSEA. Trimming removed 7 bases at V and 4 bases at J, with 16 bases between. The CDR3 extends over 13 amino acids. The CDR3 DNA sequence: TGCAGCGCATTTTGGGGGATCGGAGAGACCCAGTACTTC. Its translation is CSAFWGIGETQYF.

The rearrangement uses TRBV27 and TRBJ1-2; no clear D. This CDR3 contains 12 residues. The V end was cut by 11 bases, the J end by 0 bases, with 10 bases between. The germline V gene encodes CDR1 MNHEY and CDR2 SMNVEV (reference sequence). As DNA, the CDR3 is TGTGCCGGCCACAACTCTAACTATGGCTACACCTTC. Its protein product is CAGHNSNYGYTF.

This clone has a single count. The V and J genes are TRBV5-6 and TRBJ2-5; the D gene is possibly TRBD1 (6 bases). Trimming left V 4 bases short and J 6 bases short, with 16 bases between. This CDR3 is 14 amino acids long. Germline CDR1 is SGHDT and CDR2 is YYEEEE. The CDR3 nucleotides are TGTGCCAGCAGCGCCATGGCACAGGGAAAGACCCAGTACTTC. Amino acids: CASSAMAQGKTQYF.

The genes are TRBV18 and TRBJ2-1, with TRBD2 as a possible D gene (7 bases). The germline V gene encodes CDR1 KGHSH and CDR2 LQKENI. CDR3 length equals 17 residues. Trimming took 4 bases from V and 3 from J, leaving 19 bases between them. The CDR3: CASSRLPWGGVYNEQFF. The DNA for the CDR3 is TGTGCCAGCTCACGCCTGCCGTGGGGGGGCGTCTACAATGAGCAGTTCTTC.

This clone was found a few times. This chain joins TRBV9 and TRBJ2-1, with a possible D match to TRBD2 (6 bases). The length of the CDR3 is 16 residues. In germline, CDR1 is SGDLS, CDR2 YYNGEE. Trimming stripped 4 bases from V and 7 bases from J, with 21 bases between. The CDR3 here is CASSSREASVRNEQFF. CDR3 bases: TGTGCCAGCAGCTCGCGCGAGGCTAGCGTTCGGAATGAGCAGTTCTTC. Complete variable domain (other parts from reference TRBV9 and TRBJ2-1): DSGVTQTPKHLITATGQRVTLRCSPRSGDLSVYWYQQSLDQGLQFLIQYYNGEERAKGNILERFSAQQFPDLHSELNLSSLELGDSALYFCASSSREASVRNEQFFGPGTRLTVL.